This T cell receptor beta chain was identified during a study of siplizumab effects on memory and regulatory T cells. Regarding the study as a whole: Mappable alloreactive CD4+ clones came from Treg cells around three quarters of the time on average with siplizumab, against roughly 27% in controls. Unstimulated subsets accounted for the mapping of only a minor share of the clones that were alloreactive. A major contribution to the alloresponse seemed to be made by naive T cells, which seemed more diverse than memory cells.

This clone was seen just once. The antigen is not known. The protocol was immunoSEQ multiplex PCR, while the TCRdb copy is restricted to in-frame clones and leaves out a portion. Here the sample spans more than 85,000 clones, around 94% being singletons. Trimming removed 4 bases at V and 4 bases at J, with 14 bases between. CDR1 and CDR2 from the germline V gene are SGHRS and YFSETQ. The CDR3 has 14 amino acids. Sequenced: Tregs sorted from blood. This sequence joins TRBV5-1 and TRBJ1-1; D gene uncertain. The source is a human donor in good health. The CDR3 sequence is CASSITGSTTEAFF. The DNA for the CDR3 is TGCGCCAGCAGCATAACGGGATCGACCACTGAAGCTTTCTTT.